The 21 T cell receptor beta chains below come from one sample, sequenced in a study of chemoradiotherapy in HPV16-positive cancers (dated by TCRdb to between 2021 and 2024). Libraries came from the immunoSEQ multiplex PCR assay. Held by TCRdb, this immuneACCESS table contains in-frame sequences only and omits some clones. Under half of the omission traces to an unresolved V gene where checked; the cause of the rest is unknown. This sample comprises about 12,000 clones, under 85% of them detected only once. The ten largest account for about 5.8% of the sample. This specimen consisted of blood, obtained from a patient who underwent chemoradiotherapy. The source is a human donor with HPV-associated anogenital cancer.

The CDR3 nucleotides are TGTGCCAGTAGTATAGTGACGGCAGGGCGAGGCTACACCTTC. Translation: CASSIVTAGRGYTF. This chain uses TRBV19 with TRBJ1-2; TRBD1 is a possible D gene (5 bases). The CDR3 is 14 amino acids. CDR1 is LNHDA and CDR2 is SQIVND in the germline V gene (reference sequence). Trimming pared 1 base from V and 8 bases from J, leaving 14 bases between.

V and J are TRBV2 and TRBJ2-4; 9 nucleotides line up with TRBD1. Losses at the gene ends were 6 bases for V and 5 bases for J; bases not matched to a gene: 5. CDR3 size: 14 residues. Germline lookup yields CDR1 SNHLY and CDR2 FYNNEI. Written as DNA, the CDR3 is TGTGCCAGCAGAGCGCGACAGGGGGAAAACATTCAGTACTTC. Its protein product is CASRARQGENIQYF.

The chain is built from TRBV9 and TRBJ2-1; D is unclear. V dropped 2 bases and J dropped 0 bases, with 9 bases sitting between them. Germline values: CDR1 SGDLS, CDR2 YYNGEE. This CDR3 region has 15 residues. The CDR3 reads CASSVQPSSYNEQFF. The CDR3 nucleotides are TGTGCCAGCAGCGTTCAACCTAGCTCCTACAATGAGCAGTTCTTC.

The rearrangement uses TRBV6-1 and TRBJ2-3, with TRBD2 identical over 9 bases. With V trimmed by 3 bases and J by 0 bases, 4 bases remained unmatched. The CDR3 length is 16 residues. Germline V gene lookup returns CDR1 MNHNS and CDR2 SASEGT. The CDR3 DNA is TGTGCCAGCAGTGACGTTAGCGGGAGTAGCACAGATACGCAGTATTTT. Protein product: CASSDVSGSSTDTQYF.

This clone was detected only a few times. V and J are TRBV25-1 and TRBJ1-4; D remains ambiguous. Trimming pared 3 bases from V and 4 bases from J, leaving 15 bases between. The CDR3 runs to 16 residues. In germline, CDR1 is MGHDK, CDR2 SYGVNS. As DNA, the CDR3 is TGTGCCAGCAGTGACGCGGTCCAGCCTAATAATGAAAAACTGTTTTTT. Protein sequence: CASSDAVQPNNEKLFF.

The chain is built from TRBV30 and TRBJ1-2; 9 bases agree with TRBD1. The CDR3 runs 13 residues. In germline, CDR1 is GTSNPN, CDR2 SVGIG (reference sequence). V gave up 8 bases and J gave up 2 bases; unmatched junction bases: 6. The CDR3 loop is CAQEGQGNYGYTF. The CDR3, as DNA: TGTGCCCAGGAGGGACAGGGAAACTATGGCTACACCTTC.

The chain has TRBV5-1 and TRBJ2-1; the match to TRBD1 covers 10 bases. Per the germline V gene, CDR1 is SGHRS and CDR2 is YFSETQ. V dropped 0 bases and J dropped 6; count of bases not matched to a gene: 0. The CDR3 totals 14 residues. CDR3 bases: TGCGCCAGCAGCTTGGGGACAGGGGGCAATGAGCAGTTCTTC. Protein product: CASSLGTGGNEQFF.

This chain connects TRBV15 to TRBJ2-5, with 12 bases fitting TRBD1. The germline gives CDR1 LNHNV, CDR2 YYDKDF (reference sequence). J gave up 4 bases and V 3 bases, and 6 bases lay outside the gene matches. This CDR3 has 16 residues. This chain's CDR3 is CATSSGGTGGLETQYF. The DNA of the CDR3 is TGTGCCACCAGCAGTGGTGGGACAGGGGGCTTAGAGACCCAGTACTTC.

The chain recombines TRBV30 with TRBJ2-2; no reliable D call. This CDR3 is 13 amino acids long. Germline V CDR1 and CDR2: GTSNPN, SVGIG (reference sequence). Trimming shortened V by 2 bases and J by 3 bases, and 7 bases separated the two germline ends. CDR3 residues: CAWSPTDTGELFF. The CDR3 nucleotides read TGTGCCTGGAGTCCGACCGACACCGGGGAGCTGTTTTTT.

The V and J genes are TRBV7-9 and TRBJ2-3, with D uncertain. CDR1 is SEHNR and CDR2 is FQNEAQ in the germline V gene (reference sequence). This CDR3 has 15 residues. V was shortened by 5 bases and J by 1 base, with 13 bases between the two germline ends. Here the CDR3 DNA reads TGTGCCAGCAGCCTAACGGAGCAACGCACAGATACGCAGTATTTT. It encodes CASSLTEQRTDTQYF.

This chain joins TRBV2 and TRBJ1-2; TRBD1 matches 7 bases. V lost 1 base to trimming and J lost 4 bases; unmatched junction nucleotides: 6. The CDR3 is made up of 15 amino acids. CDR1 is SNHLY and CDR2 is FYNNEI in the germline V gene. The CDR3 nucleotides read TGTGCCAGCAGTGAAGGAGACAGGGAGGGCTATGGCTACACCTTC. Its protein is CASSEGDREGYGYTF.

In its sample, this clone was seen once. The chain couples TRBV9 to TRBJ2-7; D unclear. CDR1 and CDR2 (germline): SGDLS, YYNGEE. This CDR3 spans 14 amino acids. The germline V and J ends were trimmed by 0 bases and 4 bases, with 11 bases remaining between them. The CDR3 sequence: CASSVDASSYEQYV. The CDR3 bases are TGTGCCAGCAGCGTAGATGCCAGCAGTTACGAGCAGTACGTC.

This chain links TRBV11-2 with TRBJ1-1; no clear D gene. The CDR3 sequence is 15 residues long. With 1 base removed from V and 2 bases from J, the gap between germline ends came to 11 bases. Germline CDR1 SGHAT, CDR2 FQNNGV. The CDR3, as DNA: TGTGCCAGCAGCTTAGGTCGGCAGACCAACACTGAAGCTTTCTTT. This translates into CASSLGRQTNTEAFF. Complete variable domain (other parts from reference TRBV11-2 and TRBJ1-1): EAGVAQSPRYKIIEKRQSVAFWCNPISGHATLYWYQQILGQGPKLLIQFQNNGVVDDSQLPKDRFSAERLKGVDSTLKIQPAKLEDSAVYLCASSLGRQTNTEAFFGQGTRLTVV.

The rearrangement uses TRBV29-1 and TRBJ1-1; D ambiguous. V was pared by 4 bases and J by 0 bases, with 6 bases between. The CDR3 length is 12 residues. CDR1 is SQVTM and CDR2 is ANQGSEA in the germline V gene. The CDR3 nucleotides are TGCAGCGTTGTGACCCTGAACACTGAAGCTTTCTTT. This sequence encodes CSVVTLNTEAFF.

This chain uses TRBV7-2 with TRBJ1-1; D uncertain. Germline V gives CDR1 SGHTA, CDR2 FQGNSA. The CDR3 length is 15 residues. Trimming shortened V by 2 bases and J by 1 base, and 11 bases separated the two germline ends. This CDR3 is CASSLWLQRNTEAFF. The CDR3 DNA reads TGTGCCAGCAGCTTATGGCTACAGAGGAACACTGAAGCTTTCTTT. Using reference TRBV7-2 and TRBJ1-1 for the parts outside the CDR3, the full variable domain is GAGVSQSPSNKVTEKGKDVELRCDPISGHTALYWYRQSLGQGLEFLIYFQGNSAPDKSGLPSDRFSAERTGGSVSTLTIQRTQQEDSAVYLCASSLWLQRNTEAFFGQGTRLTVV.

CDR3 nucleotides: TGTGCCAGCAGTTTCGGGGACAGGGGGAATGAAAAACTGTTTTTT. It codes for CASSFGDRGNEKLFF. The V call is TRBV28, the J call TRBJ1-4; 11 bases agree with TRBD1. The CDR3 has 15 residues. Germline assignment: CDR1 MDHEN and CDR2 SYDVKM. The V and J ends lost 3 bases and 5 bases, in that order; junction bases with no gene match: 2.

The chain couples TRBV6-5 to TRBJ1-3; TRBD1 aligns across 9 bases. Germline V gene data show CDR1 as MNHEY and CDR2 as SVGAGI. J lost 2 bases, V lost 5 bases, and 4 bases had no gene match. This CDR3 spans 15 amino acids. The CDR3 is CASSGTGGAGNTIYF. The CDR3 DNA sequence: TGTGCCAGCAGTGGTACAGGGGGCGCTGGAAACACCATATATTTT.

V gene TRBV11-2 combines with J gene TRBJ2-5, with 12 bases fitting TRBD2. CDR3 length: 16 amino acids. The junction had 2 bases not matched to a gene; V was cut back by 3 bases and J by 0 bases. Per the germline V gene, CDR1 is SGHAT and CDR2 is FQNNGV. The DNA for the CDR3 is TGTGCCAGCAGCTTGACTAGCGGGGGCCACCAAGAGACCCAGTACTTC. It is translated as CASSLTSGGHQETQYF.

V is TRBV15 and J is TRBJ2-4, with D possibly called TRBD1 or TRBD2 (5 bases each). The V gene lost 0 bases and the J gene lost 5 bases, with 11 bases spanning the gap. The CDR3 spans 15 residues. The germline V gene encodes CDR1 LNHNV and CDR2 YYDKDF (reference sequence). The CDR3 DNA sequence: TGTGCCACCAGCAGAGATTTAGGGGACCAAAACATTCAGTACTTC. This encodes CATSRDLGDQNIQYF.

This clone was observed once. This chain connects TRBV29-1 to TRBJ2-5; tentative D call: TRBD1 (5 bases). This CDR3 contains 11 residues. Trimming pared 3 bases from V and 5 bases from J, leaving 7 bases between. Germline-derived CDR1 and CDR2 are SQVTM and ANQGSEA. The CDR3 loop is CSVDKGETQYF. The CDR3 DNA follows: TGCAGCGTTGATAAGGGGGAGACCCAGTACTTC.

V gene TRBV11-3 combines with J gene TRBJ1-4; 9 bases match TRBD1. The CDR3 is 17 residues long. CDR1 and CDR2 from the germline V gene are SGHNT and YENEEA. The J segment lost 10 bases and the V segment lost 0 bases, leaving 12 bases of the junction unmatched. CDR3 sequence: CASSLDWSGQGLRKLFF. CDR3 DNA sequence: TGTGCCAGCAGCTTAGATTGGTCGGGACAGGGTTTGCGAAAACTGTTTTTT.